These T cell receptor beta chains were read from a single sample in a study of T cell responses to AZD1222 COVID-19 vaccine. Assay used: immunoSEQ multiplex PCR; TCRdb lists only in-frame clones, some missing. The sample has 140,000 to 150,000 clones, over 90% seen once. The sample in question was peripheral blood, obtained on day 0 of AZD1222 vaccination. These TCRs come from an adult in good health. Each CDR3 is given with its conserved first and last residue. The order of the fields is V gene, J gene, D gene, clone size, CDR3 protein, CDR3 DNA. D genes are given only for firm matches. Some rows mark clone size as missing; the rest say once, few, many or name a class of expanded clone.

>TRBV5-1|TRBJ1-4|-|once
CASSLSTAEGEKLFF
TGCGCCAGCAGCTTGTCGACAGCCGAGGGTGAAAAACTGTTTTTT
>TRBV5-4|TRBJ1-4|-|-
CASRSHPAYGEKLFF
TGTGCCAGCAGAAGCCACCCGGCGTATGGTGAAAAACTGTTTTTT
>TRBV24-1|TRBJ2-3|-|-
CATSEAGDSTDTQYF
TGTGCCACCAGTGAGGCAGGGGATTCCACAGATACGCAGTATTTT
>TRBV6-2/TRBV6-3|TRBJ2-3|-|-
CASSPVAPDTQYF
TGTGCCAGCAGTCCCGTTGCGCCCGATACGCAGTATTTT
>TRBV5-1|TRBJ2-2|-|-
CASSLDRRSGELFF
TGCGCCAGCAGCTTGGACAGAAGGTCCGGGGAGCTGTTTTTT
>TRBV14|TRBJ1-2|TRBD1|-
CASSQLGQGGGIRGYTF
TGTGCCAGCAGCCAACTTGGACAGGGAGGGGGTATACGTGGCTACACCTTC
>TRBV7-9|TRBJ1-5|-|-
CASSLAQNQPQHF
TGTGCCAGCAGCTTAGCACAGAATCAGCCCCAGCATTTT
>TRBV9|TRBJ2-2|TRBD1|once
CASSVRTGGYSEAGELFF
TGTGCCAGCAGCGTCCGGACAGGGGGCTATTCGGAAGCCGGGGAGCTGTTTTTT
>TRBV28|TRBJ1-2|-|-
CASSFGYGYTF
TGTGCCAGCAGTTTCGGCTATGGCTACACCTTC
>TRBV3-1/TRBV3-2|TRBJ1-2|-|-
CASSQDRGDDYTF
TGTGCCAGCAGCCAAGATAGAGGGGACGACTACACCTTC
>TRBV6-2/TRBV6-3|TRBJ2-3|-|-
CASSWGEVDTQYF
TGTGCCAGCAGTTGGGGAGAGGTGGATACGCAGTATTTT
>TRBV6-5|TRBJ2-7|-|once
CASYPLGEEGYEQYF
TGTGCCAGCTACCCCCTGGGGGAGGAAGGGTACGAGCAGTACTTC
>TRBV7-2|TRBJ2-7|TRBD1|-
CASNRDRANEQYF
TGTGCCAGCAACCGGGACAGGGCAAACGAGCAGTACTTC
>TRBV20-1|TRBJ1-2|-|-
CSADSVYGYTF
TGCAGTGCTGACTCAGTCTATGGCTACACCTTC
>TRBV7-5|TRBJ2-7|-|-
CVRSLRSAGFYEQYF
TGTGTCAGAAGCTTAAGGTCAGCGGGATTTTACGAGCAGTACTTC
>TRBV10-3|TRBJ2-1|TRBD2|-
CAIGKTSADYNEQFF
TGTGCCATCGGAAAGACTAGCGCCGACTACAATGAGCAGTTCTTC
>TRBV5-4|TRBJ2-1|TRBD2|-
CASSPLAGEGNEQFF
TGTGCCAGCAGCCCACTAGCGGGAGAAGGGAATGAGCAGTTCTTC
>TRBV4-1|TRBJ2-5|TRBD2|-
CASSQDGASGDQETQYF
TGCGCCAGCAGCCAAGATGGGGCTAGCGGGGACCAAGAGACCCAGTACTTC
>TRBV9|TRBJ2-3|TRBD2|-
CASSVKGREESTDTQYF
TGTGCCAGCAGCGTAAAGGGACGGGAGGAAAGCACAGATACGCAGTATTTT
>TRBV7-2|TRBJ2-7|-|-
CASSLLPNSYEQYF
TGTGCCAGCAGCTTACTCCCCAACTCCTACGAGCAGTACTTC
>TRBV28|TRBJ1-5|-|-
CASSLYRVPEPQHF
TGTGCCAGCAGTTTATACAGGGTTCCGGAGCCCCAGCATTTT
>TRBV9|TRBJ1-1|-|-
CASSALQGEGTEAFF
TGTGCCAGCAGCGCCCTTCAGGGTGAGGGCACTGAAGCTTTCTTT
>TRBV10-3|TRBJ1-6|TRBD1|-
CAISLGTEHNSPLHF
TGTGCCATCAGCTTAGGGACAGAACATAATTCACCCCTCCACTTT
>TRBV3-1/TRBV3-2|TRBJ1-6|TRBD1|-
CASSQGQTYSPLHF
TGTGCCAGCAGCCAGGGACAGACATATTCACCCCTCCACTTT
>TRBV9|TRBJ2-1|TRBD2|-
CASSGTSGGNEQFF
TGTGCCAGCAGCGGGACTAGCGGGGGTAATGAGCAGTTCTTC
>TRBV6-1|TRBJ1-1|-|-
CASSEFTENTEAFF
TGTGCCAGCAGTGAGTTTACGGAGAACACTGAAGCTTTCTTT
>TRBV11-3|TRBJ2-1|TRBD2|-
CASSPGTSGSANNEQFF
TGTGCCAGCAGCCCCGGGACTAGCGGGAGTGCCAACAATGAGCAGTTCTTC
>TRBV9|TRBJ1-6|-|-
CASSVGPTNSPLHF
TGTGCCAGCAGCGTAGGACCCACTAATTCACCCCTCCACTTT
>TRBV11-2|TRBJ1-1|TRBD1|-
CASSFLYRGNAEAFF
TGTGCCAGCAGCTTTCTTTACAGGGGAAATGCTGAAGCTTTCTTT